These 19 T cell receptor beta chains were sequenced from one sample in a study of blood T cell repertoires in COVID-19. The data were produced by immunoSEQ multiplex PCR, yet TCRdb's version contains in-frame clones alone and is incomplete. The sample consists of about 110,000 clones, about 80% of them appearing once. The sample consisted of peripheral blood. The origin of the receptors is a woman aged 45-59 years with acute or convalescent COVID-19.

This rearrangement joins TRBV7-6 to TRBJ2-7; D not certain. The CDR3 totals 14 residues. Germline V gene lookup returns CDR1 SGHVS and CDR2 FNYEAQ. V gave up 5 bases and J gave up 0 bases, with 11 bases separating them. The CDR3 DNA reads TGTGCCAGCAGCCTAGTGTCCTACTCCTACGAGCAGTACTTC. Translated, it gives CASSLVSYSYEQYF.

The chain employs TRBV4-2 and TRBJ1-1; D remains unclear. Trimming left V 1 base short and J 3 bases short, with 15 bases between. CDR1 and CDR2 (germline): LGHNA, YNFKEQ. The CDR3 is 16 residues long. In DNA, the CDR3 is TGTGCCAGCAGCCAAGGAGGAAGCTTCGAGGACACTGAAGCTTTCTTT. Protein: CASSQGGSFEDTEAFF.

The V gene is TRBV24-1, the J gene TRBJ2-1; 9 bases line up with TRBD2. Germline V gives CDR1 KGHDR, CDR2 SFDVKD. The junction had 6 bases not matched to a gene; V was cut back by 4 bases and J by 6 bases. The CDR3 has 15 residues. CDR3 region: CATSDAGGPGNEQFF. CDR3 in DNA: TGTGCCACCAGTGACGCGGGGGGGCCCGGCAATGAGCAGTTCTTC.

CDR3 residues: CASTEQPTNEKLFF. The DNA of the CDR3 is TGTGCCAGCACCGAACAGCCAACTAATGAAAAACTGTTTTTT. The rearrangement joins TRBV6-5 to TRBJ1-4; D uncertain. Germline V gene data show CDR1 as MNHEY and CDR2 as SVGAGI. V lost 7 bases to trimming and J lost 0 bases, with 9 bases between them. The CDR3 covers 14 residues.

The chain links TRBV25-1 to TRBJ1-2; 7 bases match TRBD1. The CDR3 spans 14 residues. V gave up 7 bases and J gave up 7 bases; unmatched junction bases: 12. The germline gives CDR1 MGHDK, CDR2 SYGVNS. The CDR3, as DNA: TGTGCCAGCATTGCAGGGGGGACCCAGGGTGGCTACACCTTC. Its protein is CASIAGGTQGGYTF.

Only one count was recorded for this clone. The chain carries TRBV9 and TRBJ2-3, with 8 bases fitting TRBD2. This CDR3 is built from 15 residues. V was pared by 4 bases and J by 2 bases, with 6 bases of the junction left unmatched. The V gene's germline CDR1 is SGDLS and CDR2 YYNGEE. The CDR3, as DNA: TGTGCCAGCAGCCTTAGCGGGGATTACACAGATACGCAGTATTTT. Its translation: CASSLSGDYTDTQYF.

The chain carries TRBV2 and TRBJ2-7, with 7 bases that match TRBD1. V lost 5 bases, J lost 4 bases, and 11 bases stayed unmatched. CDR3 length equals 15 residues. Germline loops: CDR1 SNHLY, CDR2 FYNNEI. CDR3 DNA: TGTGCCAGCAGTCTCTCGACAGGGAAGTTGTACGAGCAGTACTTC. This codes for CASSLSTGKLYEQYF.

This clone has just one count. V is TRBV25-1 and J is TRBJ2-3; 11 positions agree with TRBD1. The germline V gene has CDR1 MGHDK and CDR2 SYGVNS. V lost 3 bases and J lost 0; bases outside the gene matches: 5. The CDR3 runs to 17 residues. The CDR3 protein is CASSDRTGGPSTDTQYF. DNA of the CDR3: TGTGCCAGCAGTGACAGGACAGGGGGCCCGAGCACAGATACGCAGTATTTT.

This chain connects TRBV11-2 to TRBJ2-1; a weak D match, TRBD2 (6 bases). The CDR3 extends over 16 amino acids. Trimming took off 1 base at V and 3 bases at J, with 13 bases between the two ends. The germline gives CDR1 SGHAT, CDR2 FQNNGV. The chain's CDR3 is CASSLGRGSFYNEQFF. The CDR3 DNA sequence: TGTGCCAGCAGCTTAGGGCGGGGAAGCTTCTACAATGAGCAGTTCTTC.

The chain has TRBV10-3 and TRBJ2-7, with TRBD1 identical over 10 bases. The CDR3 totals 14 residues. Trimming took 7 bases from V and 0 from J; bases not matched to a gene: 3. Germline values: CDR1 ENHRY, CDR2 SYGVKD. The CDR3 spells CAINDRGPSYEQYF. CDR3 nucleotides: TGTGCCATCAACGACAGGGGGCCCTCCTACGAGCAGTACTTC.

This clone was found once. The chain joins TRBV11-1 to TRBJ1-4, with 8 nucleotides matching TRBD1. This CDR3 is 14 amino acids long. The germline V gene has CDR1 SGHAT and CDR2 FQDESV (reference sequence). J lost 6 bases, V lost 6 bases, and 6 bases had no gene match. The chain's CDR3 is CASSSGQGDEKLFF. The CDR3 bases are TGTGCCAGCAGTTCCGGACAGGGCGATGAAAAACTGTTTTTT.

The J gene is TRBJ1-6, the V gene TRBV7-7; perhaps TRBD1 as D (6 bases). Trimming pared 7 bases from V and 8 bases from J, leaving 21 bases between. The germline V gene encodes CDR1 SSHAT and CDR2 FNYEAQ (reference sequence). The CDR3 has 16 residues. CDR3 in amino acids: CASTTFLQGLDSPLHF. Written as DNA, the CDR3 is TGTGCCAGCACCACTTTTTTGCAGGGGTTGGATTCACCCCTCCACTTT. Using reference TRBV7-7 and TRBJ1-6 for the parts outside the CDR3, the full variable domain is GAGVSQSPRYKVTKRGQDVTLRCDPISSHATLYWYQQALGQGPEFLTYFNYEAQPDKSGLPSDRFSAERPEGSISTLTIQRTEQRDSAMYRCASTTFLQGLDSPLHFGNGTRLTVT.

The chain is built from TRBV6-6 and TRBJ1-1; maybe TRBD1 (6 bases). CDR3 length: 14 amino acids. V lost 5 bases, J lost 1 base, and 11 bases lay in between. Germline CDR1 MNHNY, CDR2 SVGAGI (reference sequence). The CDR3 spells CASSNQGWNTEAFF. The CDR3, as DNA: TGTGCCAGCAGTAACCAGGGGTGGAACACTGAAGCTTTCTTT.

The rearrangement links TRBV20-1 to TRBJ2-7; 11 nucleotides agree with TRBD2. V lost 3 bases to trimming and J lost 1 base; unmatched junction nucleotides: 5. In germline, CDR1 is DFQATT, CDR2 SNEGSKA (reference sequence). The CDR3 is 15 amino acids. The CDR3 protein is CSASRTSGLSYEQYF. CDR3 DNA sequence: TGCAGTGCTAGTCGGACTAGCGGGCTTTCCTACGAGCAGTACTTC.

V is TRBV10-3 and J is TRBJ2-7; 10 bases map to TRBD2. The germline V gene has CDR1 ENHRY and CDR2 SYGVKD. After removal of 8 bases from V and 5 bases from J, the junction contained 6 bases not matched to a gene. The CDR3 consists of 13 residues. The CDR3 nucleotides read TGTGCCATCCGAGCGGGGGGGAGCCACGAGCAGTACTTC. As protein: CAIRAGGSHEQYF.

The rearrangement joins TRBV6-2 or TRBV6-3 to TRBJ2-3; the match to TRBD2 covers 10 bases. The CDR3 runs to 16 residues. V trimming: 2 bases; J trimming: 2 bases; junction bases outside the gene matches: 4. The germline gives CDR1 MNHEY, CDR2 SVGEGT. The CDR3 spells CASSYLLAGVTDTQYF. DNA of the CDR3: TGTGCCAGCAGTTACCTCCTAGCGGGGGTCACAGATACGCAGTATTTT.

V and J are TRBV18 and TRBJ2-2, with 7 nucleotides matching TRBD1. The germline V gene encodes CDR1 KGHSH and CDR2 LQKENI. J lost 1 base, V lost 7 bases, and 0 bases had no gene match. The CDR3 covers 13 residues. The CDR3 reads CASYRGNTGELFF. CDR3 coding DNA: TGTGCCAGCTACAGGGGGAACACCGGGGAGCTGTTTTTT.

The chain combines TRBV6-5 with TRBJ2-3; 7 bases map to TRBD2. Germline loops: CDR1 MNHEY, CDR2 SVGAGI. The V segment lost 3 bases and the J segment 1 base; nucleotides outside the gene matches: 7. This CDR3 region has 16 residues. This CDR3 reads CASSYHWGGGTDTQYF. The CDR3 coding sequence is TGTGCCAGCAGTTATCATTGGGGGGGTGGCACAGATACGCAGTATTTT.

The chain combines TRBV18 with TRBJ1-1, with a weak D call TRBD1 (6 bases). Deletions cut 2 bases from V and 4 bases from J, with 14 bases between. The CDR3 totals 15 residues. Germline CDR1 KGHSH, CDR2 LQKENI. The CDR3 here is CASSPVGAGTTEAFF. The CDR3 region has the DNA TGTGCCAGCTCACCAGTGGGGGCTGGGACCACTGAAGCTTTCTTT.